These T cell receptor beta chains were read from a single sample in a study of CXCR3-negative and CXCR3-positive naive CD8 T cells. Each CDR3 protein gets one entry in TCRdb, which reprocessed the 5' RACE reads and gives no DNA. The sample includes roughly 8,200 distinct CDR3 sequences. The sample was naive CXCR3- CD8+ T cells from blood. These receptors were collected from a human donor in good health. Some clones in this sample may be carry-over from other donors' samples. Each CDR3 is given with its conserved first and last residue. The listing skips clone size in some rows; elsewhere it reads once, few, many or a size class.

J gene,V gene,clone size,CDR3 protein
TRBJ2-5,TRBV29-1,.,CSVEGTSLAGEDQETQYF
TRBJ2-5,TRBV29-1,medium-sized,CSVDMGIQETQYF
TRBJ2-7,TRBV29-1,.,CSVEDGQGASYEQYF
TRBJ2-2,TRBV29-1,medium-sized,CSVAWTSAGELFF
TRBJ2-1,TRBV28,.,CASTTPRAGGPGNEQFF
TRBJ2-5,TRBV20-1,.,CSARDRLAGESETQYF
TRBJ2-1,TRBV20-1,medium-sized,CSALDPSGNYNEQFF
TRBJ2-1,TRBV20-1,.,CSARVPWLAGVTNEQFF
TRBJ1-4,TRBV29-1,medium-sized,CSGDRRKNEKLFF
TRBJ2-7,TRBV5-1,medium-sized,CASSPGTGESYEQYF
TRBJ2-3,TRBV28,.,CASSRTSGRAVYYTDTQYF
TRBJ1-5,TRBV29-1,medium-sized,CSVEGVAGVGGPQHF
TRBJ2-6,TRBV29-1,.,CSVESSRQGFSGANVLTF
TRBJ1-2,TRBV9,medium-sized,CASSVGTVTNYGYTF
TRBJ2-1,TRBV9,.,CASSQGGQDNEQFF
TRBJ2-7,TRBV7-2,medium-sized,CASSLSTLREIDEQYF
TRBJ2-7,TRBV15,medium-sized,CATSSDWGRRYEQYF
TRBJ2-7,TRBV20-1,medium-sized,CSARVLASSLSYEQYF
TRBJ2-1,TRBV29-1,medium-sized,CSVESRTDEQFF
TRBJ2-2,TRBV20-1,.,CSAREYGTGELFF
TRBJ2-5,TRBV5-1,.,CASSLGQTQETQYF
TRBJ1-5,TRBV5-1,medium-sized,CASSPGVANQPQHF
TRBJ2-5,TRBV5-4,.,CASSLATGGRETQYF
TRBJ1-3,TRBV4-3,medium-sized,CASSRGTSPGNTIYF
TRBJ1-1,TRBV4-3,medium-sized,CASSQARGVTEAFF
TRBJ2-5,TRBV19,.,CASSITGTAEGTQYF
TRBJ2-5,TRBV4-1,medium-sized,CASSRGLGKETQYF
TRBJ2-7,TRBV29-1,.,CSVGRDRTYEQYF
TRBJ2-4,TRBV29-1,.,CSVGTGAQVQYF
TRBJ1-5,TRBV29-1,medium-sized,CSVLGGGLNQPQHF
TRBJ1-2,TRBV4-3,.,CASSQGRQGAPGYGYTF
TRBJ2-5,TRBV28,.,CASSLFGDAETQYF
TRBJ2-3,TRBV29-1,.,CSVEGEMGSTDTQYF
TRBJ2-5,TRBV5-5,.,CASSLEGFGETQYF
TRBJ2-1,TRBV2,.,CASSDNGPEQFF
TRBJ1-1,TRBV5-1,.,CASSVQGAAFF
TRBJ2-1,TRBV19,.,CASNSEGEQFF
TRBJ2-1,TRBV19,.,CASSKGYNEQFF
TRBJ2-3,TRBV15,medium-sized,CATSLIEGTSGSSTDTQYF
TRBJ2-3,TRBV7-2,.,CASSSTAGVTDTQYF
TRBJ2-3,TRBV7-8,medium-sized,CASSFIRGPNTDTQYF
TRBJ2-2,TRBV10-3,medium-sized,CATRDSENTGELFF
TRBJ2-7,TRBV12-3/TRBV12-4,.,CASSSDAGRFNEQYF
TRBJ1-4,TRBV29-1,medium-sized,CSVEILGYEGEKLFF
TRBJ2-7,TRBV2,.,CASTSGRFNEQYF
TRBJ2-1,TRBV6-5,medium-sized,CASSYDNEQFF
TRBJ1-2,TRBV5-1,.,CASSPDRDYGYTF
TRBJ1-5,TRBV6-5,.,CATLYSNQPQHF
TRBJ2-2,TRBV20-1,medium-sized,CSARASGRASGELFF
TRBJ2-1,TRBV20-1,.,CSALTSRNYNEQFF
TRBJ2-7,TRBV9,medium-sized,CASSARSGLTRPYEQYF
TRBJ2-3,TRBV20-1,.,CSARDLAGSRGDTQYF